The clone carrying this T cell receptor (beta chain) appeared many times. Its target is not known. Germline V gives CDR1 MNHNS, CDR2 SASEGT. V gave up 8 bases and J gave up 9 bases, with 14 bases separating them. The CDR3 length is 12 residues. The data are from a study of T cells in Graves' hyperthyroidism and ophthalmopathy. In the study overall: Upon initial diagnosis and before any treatment, peripheral blood was collected.

RNA transcripts were the template for amplifying TCR beta CDR3 regions. A first-round RT-PCR of the TCR CDR3 used the HTBI primer set. TCRdb processed the multiplex PCR reads anew with MiXCR; each CDR3 protein has one entry. Of about 410,000 distinct CDR3 sequences listed, about 15% are singletons. Findings of the study overall: Ophthalmopathy was predicted by the model a median of about six months ahead of onset. Peripheral blood also featured most of the thyroid clonotypes expanded above 0.001.

The source is a man aged 18 to 30 with Graves' ophthalmopathy. The material sequenced was blood. The genes are TRBV6-1 and TRBJ1-5, with a tentative D call TRBD1 (5 bases). CDR3 amino acids: CASGMGDRPQHF. The CDR3 DNA reads as TGTGCCAGCGGGATGGGGGATCGGCCCCAGCATTTT.